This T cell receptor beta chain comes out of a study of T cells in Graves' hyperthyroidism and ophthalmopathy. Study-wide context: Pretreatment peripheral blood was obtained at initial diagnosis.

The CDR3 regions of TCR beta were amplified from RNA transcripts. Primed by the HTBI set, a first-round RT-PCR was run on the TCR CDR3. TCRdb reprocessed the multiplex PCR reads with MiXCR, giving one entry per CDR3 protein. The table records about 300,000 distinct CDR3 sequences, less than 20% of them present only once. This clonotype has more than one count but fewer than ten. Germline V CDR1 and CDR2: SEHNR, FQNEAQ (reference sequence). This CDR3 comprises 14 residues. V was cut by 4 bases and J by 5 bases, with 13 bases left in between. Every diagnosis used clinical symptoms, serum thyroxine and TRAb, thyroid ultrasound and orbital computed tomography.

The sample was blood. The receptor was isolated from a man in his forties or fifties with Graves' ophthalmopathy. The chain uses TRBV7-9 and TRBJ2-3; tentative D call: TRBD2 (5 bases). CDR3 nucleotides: TGTGCCAGCAGCTCCGGGGAGATGAGAGATACGCAGTATTTT. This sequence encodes CASSSGEMRDTQYF.